The 10 T cell receptor beta chains listed next were all sequenced from one sample in a study of cytomegalovirus exposure and HLA in healthy donors. 13 Jbeta primers and 60 Vbeta primers were used for the PCR. Sequenced by immunoSEQ multiplex PCR; TCRdb stores in-frame clones only, minus some. The sample records about 95,000 clones, just under 80% being singletons. The sequenced material came from PBMCs. These receptors were obtained from a woman in her thirties or forties in good health and CMV-seropositive.

The chain employs TRBV6-5 and TRBJ2-5; TRBD1 agrees at 7 bases. The germline gives CDR1 MNHEY, CDR2 SVGAGI. The V and J ends lost 3 bases and 6 bases, in that order; junction bases with no gene match: 7. This CDR3 has 14 amino acids. CDR3 coding DNA: TGTGCCAGCAGTTATGGACAGGCCGGGAAGACCCAGTACTTC. It yields the protein CASSYGQAGKTQYF.

The rearrangement joins TRBV6-1 to TRBJ2-7; 7 bases are shared with TRBD1. The CDR3 sequence is 15 residues long. Germline V gene data show CDR1 as MNHNS and CDR2 as SASEGT. J gave up 2 bases and V 7 bases, and 11 bases lay outside the gene matches. The CDR3 reads CASTPAWGQPYEQYF. CDR3 bases: TGTGCCAGCACCCCGGCATGGGGACAGCCCTACGAGCAGTACTTC.

The J gene is TRBJ2-1, the V gene TRBV4-2; possibly TRBD2 for D (5 bases). This CDR3 is built from 15 residues. V shed 4 bases and J shed 5 bases, with 15 bases lying between them. Germline V gives CDR1 LGHNA, CDR2 YNFKEQ. The CDR3, as DNA: TGTGCCAGCAGCCCGTTGACGGGAAAGGACAATGAGCAGTTCTTC. Protein product: CASSPLTGKDNEQFF.

The V gene is TRBV28, the J gene TRBJ2-6, with D unresolved. Germline values: CDR1 MDHEN, CDR2 SYDVKM. Trimming took off 5 bases at V and 1 base at J, with 3 bases between the two ends. The length of the CDR3 is 13 residues. CDR3 amino acids: CASSRSGANVLTF. DNA of the CDR3: TGTGCCAGCAGTCGTTCTGGGGCCAACGTCCTGACTTTC.

The J gene is TRBJ2-5, the V gene TRBV2; 10 positions match TRBD1. The V gene's germline CDR1 is SNHLY and CDR2 FYNNEI. Losses at the gene ends were 8 bases for V and 5 bases for J; bases not matched to a gene: 8. The length of the CDR3 is 14 residues. The CDR3 region has the DNA TGTGCCAGCGGTCAGACAGGGGGCGGGGAGACCCAGTACTTC. Translated, it gives CASGQTGGGETQYF.

In DNA, the CDR3 is TGTGCCAGCAGTGAAATGATAGCGGAGAACACCGGGGAGCTGTTTTTT. Its protein product is CASSEMIAENTGELFF. The V gene is TRBV6-1, the J gene TRBJ2-2; D perhaps matches TRBD2 (6 bases). The CDR3 totals 16 residues. Trimming left V 2 bases short and J 1 base short, with 11 bases between. Germline CDR1 and CDR2: MNHNS and SASEGT.

V is TRBV2 and J is TRBJ2-4; maybe TRBD2 (5 bases). Trimming pared 4 bases from V and 6 bases from J, leaving 16 bases between. Germline V lookup: CDR1 SNHLY, CDR2 FYNNEI. The CDR3 has 15 amino acids. CDR3 amino acids: CASSGLQGSRNIQYF. CDR3 bases: TGTGCCAGCAGTGGCCTACAAGGGAGTAGAAACATTCAGTACTTC. The full variable domain, completed using reference TRBV2 and TRBJ2-4, is EPEVTQTPSHQVTQMGQEVILRCVPISNHLYFYWYRQILGQKVEFLVSFYNNEISEKSEIFDDQFSVERPDGSNFTLKIRSTKLEDSAMYFCASSGLQGSRNIQYFGAGTRLSVL.

J is TRBJ2-1 and V is TRBV5-4, with D possibly matching TRBD2 (5 bases). The V and J ends lost 3 bases and 6 bases respectively, with 13 bases between them. This CDR3 spans 14 amino acids. The germline gives CDR1 SGHNT, CDR2 YYREEE (reference sequence). CDR3 protein: CASSWGEWGNEQFF. The CDR3 coding sequence is TGTGCCAGCAGCTGGGGAGAGTGGGGCAATGAGCAGTTCTTC.

Details on this clone: Other DNA variants within this sample encode the same CDR3. The chain has TRBV30 and TRBJ2-5; tentative D call: TRBD1 (7 bases). Trimming stripped 5 bases from V and 5 bases from J, with 12 bases between. Germline CDR1 reads GTSNPN; CDR2 reads SVGIG (reference sequence). The CDR3 covers 12 residues. CDR3 in amino acids: CAWVAGGETQYF. The CDR3 nucleotides are TGTGCCTGGGTGGCAGGGGGGGAGACCCAGTACTTC.

The chain combines TRBV27 with TRBJ2-1; 11 bases match TRBD2. V dropped 0 bases and J dropped 7; count of bases not matched to a gene: 8. Germline V gene data show CDR1 as MNHEY and CDR2 as SMNVEV (reference sequence). The CDR3 is 17 residues long. The CDR3 reads CASSLSRLAGGGNEQFF. In DNA form, the CDR3 reads TGTGCCAGCAGTTTATCGCGGCTAGCGGGAGGTGGTAATGAGCAGTTCTTC.